Each of the 6 T cell receptor beta chains below was sequenced from the same sample in a study of cytomegalovirus exposure and HLA in healthy donors. The assay was immunoSEQ multiplex PCR, and TCRdb's table has in-frame clones only and misses some. The sample includes 200,000 to 300,000 clones, about 90% of them seen just once. The sequenced material came from PBMCs. These receptors originate from a man aged 18 to 29 in good health and CMV-seropositive.

The V call is TRBV2, the J call TRBJ1-3; a weak D match, TRBD1 (6 bases). The V gene's germline CDR1 is SNHLY and CDR2 FYNNEI. Between the trimmed V and J ends, which lost 6 bases and 2 bases, there was a span of 11 bases. The CDR3 contains 14 residues. The CDR3, as DNA: TGTGCCAGCAGGGGGGACACCACTGGAAACACCATATATTTT. Its translation: CASRGDTTGNTIYF.

The chain is built from TRBV5-4 and TRBJ1-4; tentative D call: TRBD1 (5 bases). V dropped 4 bases and J dropped 8 bases, with 15 bases sitting between them. The CDR3 sequence is 14 residues long. Germline V CDR1 and CDR2: SGHNT, YYREEE (reference sequence). Here the CDR3 reads CASSQQKEGEKLFF. The CDR3, as DNA: TGTGCCAGCAGCCAACAAAAGGAGGGGGAAAAACTGTTTTTT. The whole variable domain, filled in from reference TRBV5-4 and TRBJ1-4, reads ETGVTQSPTHLIKTRGQQVTLRCSSQSGHNTVSWYQQALGQGPQFIFQYYREEENGRGNFPPRFSGLQFPNYSSELNVNALELDDSALYLCASSQQKEGEKLFFGSGTQLSVL.

This clone appeared a few times. The rearrangement uses TRBV2 and TRBJ1-2; maybe TRBD1 (5 bases). The V gene lost 6 bases and the J gene lost 4 bases, with 9 bases spanning the gap. Germline values: CDR1 SNHLY, CDR2 FYNNEI. The CDR3 contains 12 residues. CDR3 amino acids: CASRQEVYGYTF. The CDR3 DNA follows: TGTGCCAGCAGACAGGAGGTCTATGGCTACACCTTC. The full variable domain, in which reference TRBV2 and TRBJ1-2 provide the parts outside the CDR3, is EPEVTQTPSHQVTQMGQEVILRCVPISNHLYFYWYRQILGQKVEFLVSFYNNEISEKSEIFDDQFSVERPDGSNFTLKIRSTKLEDSAMYFCASRQEVYGYTFGSGTRLTVV.

The rearrangement links TRBV30 to TRBJ2-7; possibly TRBD1 for D (5 bases). CDR1 and CDR2 from the germline V gene are GTSNPN and SVGIG (reference sequence). CDR3 length: 13 amino acids. The V and J ends lost 0 bases and 4 bases respectively, with 10 bases between them. CDR3 nucleotide sequence: TGTGCCTGGAGTGTACTAAAGGGGTACGAGCAGTACTTC. Translation gives CAWSVLKGYEQYF.

The chain links TRBV2 to TRBJ2-7; D uncertain. Germline CDR1 reads SNHLY; CDR2 reads FYNNEI. This CDR3 contains 13 residues. Trimming shortened V by 6 bases and J by 1 base, and 10 bases separated the two germline ends. CDR3 sequence: CASRLDSSYEQYF. The CDR3 coding sequence is TGTGCCAGCAGGCTAGACTCATCCTACGAGCAGTACTTC.

The gene calls are TRBV5-1 and TRBJ2-1; D tentatively fits TRBD1 or TRBD2 (5 bases each). There are 12 residues in the CDR3. Per germline, CDR1 SGHRS and CDR2 YFSETQ. Trimming cost V 4 bases and J 9 bases, with 11 bases left between them. The CDR3 coding sequence is TGCGCCAGCAGCGATACCGGGACTGAGCAGTTCTTC. It codes for CASSDTGTEQFF.